What follows are 15 T cell receptor beta chains derived from one specimen sequenced in a study of TIL therapy for anti-PD-1-resistant metastatic lung cancer. The libraries were made with immunoSEQ v3. Measured with immunoSEQ multiplex PCR; TCRdb has only the in-frame clones, and not every one. The profile shows 55,000 or so clones, roughly four fifths of them singletons. Time point defined: pre-treatment sample, taken before nivolumab and TIL therapy. The sample was blood, taken at baseline. These receptors were obtained from a person aged 25-85 years with non-small cell lung cancer.

CDR3 coding DNA: TGTGCCAGCAGCCTCGGGACAGGCCCACCGGCTTTCTTT. Amino acid sequence: CASSLGTGPPAFF. The genes are TRBV3-1 (or the pseudogene TRBV3-2) and TRBJ1-1, with TRBD1 matching 8 bases. Unmatched junction bases numbered 9, after V lost 4 bases and J lost 11 bases. Germline V gene lookup returns CDR1 LGHDT and CDR2 YNNKEL (reference sequence). CDR3 length equals 13 residues.

The V call is TRBV30, the J call TRBJ2-1; the match to TRBD2 covers 13 bases. In germline, CDR1 is GTSNPN, CDR2 SVGIG (reference sequence). Trimming at V came to 3 bases and at J to 9 bases, leaving 11 bases not matched to a gene. This CDR3 comprises 16 residues. The DNA of the CDR3 is TGTGCCTGGAGCGTTGGACTAGCGGGGGCCTCACCTGAGCAGTTCTTC. It translates to CAWSVGLAGASPEQFF.

The chain joins TRBV4-1 to TRBJ2-5; D is possibly TRBD1 (6 bases). Trimming left V 0 bases short and J 4 bases short, with 9 bases between. The CDR3 has 14 residues. Per germline, CDR1 MGHRA and CDR2 YSYEKL. In nucleotides, the CDR3 is TGCGCCAGCAGCCAAGATCTAGGGGGAGAGACCCAGTACTTC. It is translated as CASSQDLGGETQYF.

This clone has only one observation. This chain connects TRBV5-6 to TRBJ1-2; 10 nucleotides align to TRBD1. Germline trimming cut 3 bases from V and 4 bases from J; bases unmatched to any gene: 9. The CDR3 has 16 residues. Germline V gene lookup returns CDR1 SGHDT and CDR2 YYEEEE. The CDR3 nucleotides are TGTGCCAGCAGCTGGACCGGGACAGGGGCGGGCTATGGCTACACCTTC. The encoded protein is CASSWTGTGAGYGYTF. Full variable domain (missing parts from reference TRBV5-6 and TRBJ1-2): DAGVTQSPTHLIKTRGQQVTLRCSPKSGHDTVSWYQQALGQGPQFIFQYYEEEERQRGNFPDRFSGHQFPNYSSELNVNALLLGDSALYLCASSWTGTGAGYGYTFGSGTRLTVV.

This chain connects TRBV10-3 to TRBJ2-3; 8 bases line up with TRBD2. Germline CDR1 reads ENHRY; CDR2 reads SYGVKD. Unmatched junction bases numbered 11, after V lost 4 bases and J lost 5 bases. The CDR3 length is 16 residues. CDR3 region: CAISGWSGGLGDTQYF. The DNA for the CDR3 is TGTGCCATCAGTGGTTGGTCGGGGGGGCTGGGAGATACGCAGTATTTT.

The V and J genes are TRBV18 and TRBJ2-4; unclear D gene. The CDR3 is 11 amino acids. Trimming removed 2 bases from V and 11 bases from J, with 7 bases in between. Per the germline V gene, CDR1 is KGHSH and CDR2 is LQKENI. This CDR3 is CASSPSDLQYF. In DNA form, the CDR3 reads TGTGCCAGCTCACCATCGGACCTTCAGTACTTC.

The J gene is TRBJ1-1, the V gene TRBV7-9; D is uncertain. The germline V and J ends were trimmed by 1 base and 4 bases, with 4 bases remaining between them. Looked up from germline, CDR1 is SEHNR and CDR2 is FQNEAQ (reference sequence). The CDR3 consists of 12 residues. The CDR3 sequence: CASSLVITEAFF. CDR3 DNA: TGTGCCAGCAGCTTAGTAATCACTGAAGCTTTCTTT. Complete variable domain (other parts from reference TRBV7-9 and TRBJ1-1): DTGVSQNPRHKITKRGQNVTFRCDPISEHNRLYWYRQTLGQGPEFLTYFQNEAQLEKSRLLSDRFSAERPKGSFSTLEIQRTEQGDSAMYLCASSLVITEAFFGQGTRLTVV.

The J gene is TRBJ2-7, the V gene TRBV7-6; 8 bases are shared with TRBD1. Germline V lookup: CDR1 SGHVS, CDR2 FNYEAQ. There are 15 residues in the CDR3. The J segment lost 3 bases and the V segment lost 5 bases, leaving 9 bases of the junction unmatched. The DNA of the CDR3 is TGTGCCAGCAGCCAGCAGGGGGCTCCTAGCTACGAGCAGTACTTC. Its protein is CASSQQGAPSYEQYF.

The chain recombines TRBV5-1 with TRBJ2-7; 8 bases are a match to TRBD1. The CDR3 runs 14 residues. Trimming took 4 bases from V and 3 from J; bases not matched to a gene: 6. The germline CDR1 and CDR2 sequences are SGHRS and YFSETQ. DNA of the CDR3: TGCGCCAGCAGCAAAGACAGGGGCGTCTACGAGCAGTACTTC. It yields the protein CASSKDRGVYEQYF.

The chain links TRBV29-1 to TRBJ2-7; D not certain. The CDR3 runs 13 residues. V lost 2 bases, J lost 1 base, and 9 bases lay in between. Germline V gene lookup returns CDR1 SQVTM and CDR2 ANQGSEA. The CDR3 DNA sequence: TGCAGCGTTGAACAGTCGGCATCCTACGAGCAGTACTTC. It encodes CSVEQSASYEQYF.

V is TRBV18 and J is TRBJ2-1; 15 positions agree with TRBD2. V lost 3 bases and J lost 0; bases outside the gene matches: 6. This CDR3 comprises 19 residues. Looked up from germline, CDR1 is KGHSH and CDR2 is LQKENI. CDR3 bases: TGTGCCAGCTCACCTCCGGGACTAGCGGGAGGAAGCTCCTACAATGAGCAGTTCTTC. Translation: CASSPPGLAGGSSYNEQFF.

DNA for the CDR3: TGTGCCAGTAGTTTCGGGACAGGGGGCTATTACGAGCAGTACTTC. It specifies CASSFGTGGYYEQYF. The chain is built from TRBV19 and TRBJ2-7; TRBD1 matches at 12 bases. This CDR3 is built from 15 residues. J gave up 4 bases and V 5 bases, and 6 bases lay outside the gene matches. Germline loops: CDR1 LNHDA, CDR2 SQIVND (reference sequence).

This chain connects TRBV24-1 to TRBJ1-2, with D uncertain. This CDR3 has 12 residues. Per the germline V gene, CDR1 is KGHDR and CDR2 is SFDVKD. Deletions cut 9 bases from V and 7 bases from J, with 14 bases between. The CDR3 sequence is CATSSMRAGYTF. For the CDR3, the DNA is TGTGCCACCTCGTCAATGCGCGCTGGCTACACCTTC.

This clone has only a few counts. This chain connects TRBV5-1 to TRBJ2-7, with 8 bases aligning to TRBD1. Per germline, CDR1 SGHRS and CDR2 YFSETQ. With 2 bases clipped from V and 4 bases from J, the junction kept 8 bases outside the gene matches. This CDR3 comprises 15 residues. The CDR3 here is CASSFIQGEGYEQYF. The CDR3 region has the DNA TGCGCCAGCAGCTTTATACAGGGGGAAGGATACGAGCAGTACTTC.

This clone occurred a few times. V usage is TRBV4-1 and J usage is TRBJ1-3, with unresolved D. Trimming took off 4 bases at V and 4 bases at J, with 2 bases between the two ends. Per germline, CDR1 MGHRA and CDR2 YSYEKL. CDR3 length equals 11 residues. This CDR3 is CASSRGNTIYF. CDR3 bases: TGCGCCAGCAGCCGAGGAAACACCATATATTTT.